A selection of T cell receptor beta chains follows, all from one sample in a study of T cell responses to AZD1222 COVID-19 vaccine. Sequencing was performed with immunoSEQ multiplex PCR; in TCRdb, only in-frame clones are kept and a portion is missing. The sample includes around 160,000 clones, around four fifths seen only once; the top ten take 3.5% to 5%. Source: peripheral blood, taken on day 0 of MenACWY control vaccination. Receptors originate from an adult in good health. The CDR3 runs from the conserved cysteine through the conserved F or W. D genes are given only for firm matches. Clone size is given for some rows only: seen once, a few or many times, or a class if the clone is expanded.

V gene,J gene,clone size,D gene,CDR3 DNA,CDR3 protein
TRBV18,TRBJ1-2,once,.,TGTGCCAGCTCACCTGGGGTATCCACAGGCTACACCTTC,CASSPGVSTGYTF
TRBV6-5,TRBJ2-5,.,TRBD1,TGTGCCAGCAGCGGGACAGGGGGTGGGGAGACCCAGTACTTC,CASSGTGGGETQYF
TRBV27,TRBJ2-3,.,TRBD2,TGTGCCAGCAGTGATCGGCTAGCGGGGGTGGTAGATACGCAGTATTTT,CASSDRLAGVVDTQYF
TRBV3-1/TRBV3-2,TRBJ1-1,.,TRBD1,TGTGCCAGCAGGGGGACAGGGGGGACTGAAGCTTTCTTT,CASRGTGGTEAFF
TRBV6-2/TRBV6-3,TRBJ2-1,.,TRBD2,TGTGCCAGCAGTTACGGTCAGCGGGGGGGGAACAATGAGCAGTTCTTC,CASSYGQRGGNNEQFF
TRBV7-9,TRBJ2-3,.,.,TGTGCCAGCAGTCAGGATAGTAGGTCAGATACGCAGTATTTT,CASSQDSRSDTQYF
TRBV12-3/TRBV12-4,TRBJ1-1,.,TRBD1,TGTGCCAGCAGTTTAGGACAGGGCAAAGCTTTCTTT,CASSLGQGKAFF
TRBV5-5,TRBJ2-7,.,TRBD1,TGTGCCAGCAGGCCCACAGGGGAATCCGAGCAGTACTTC,CASRPTGESEQYF
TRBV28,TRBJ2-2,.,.,TGTGCCCTCCGGCGGACGAACACCGGGGAGCTGTTTTTT,CALRRTNTGELFF
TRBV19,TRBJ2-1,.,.,TGTGCCACCGAACGTGCCCCAATCCAGGGGTACACCTACAATGAGCAGTTCTTC,CATERAPIQGYTYNEQFF
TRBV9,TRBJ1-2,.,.,TGTGCCAGCAGCGTAAGCCAGTACTCTAACTATGGCTACACCTTC,CASSVSQYSNYGYTF
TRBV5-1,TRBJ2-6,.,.,TGCGCCAGCAGCCCGGACAGTGGGGTCTCTGGGGCCAACGTCCTGACTTTC,CASSPDSGVSGANVLTF
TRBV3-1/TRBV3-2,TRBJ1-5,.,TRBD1,TGTGCCAGCAGCCGGACAGGGACAAATCAGCCCCAGCATTTT,CASSRTGTNQPQHF
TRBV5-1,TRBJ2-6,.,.,TGCGCCAGCAGGACTAGTACCTCTGGGGCCAACGTCCTGACTTTC,CASRTSTSGANVLTF
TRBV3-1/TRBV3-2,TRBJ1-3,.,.,TGTGCCAGCCGGACTGAAAGCTCTGGAAACACCATATATTTT,CASRTESSGNTIYF
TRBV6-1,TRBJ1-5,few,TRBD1,TGTGCCAGCAGTGAACGCAGGACAGGTCACCATCAGCCCCAGCATTTT,CASSERRTGHHQPQHF
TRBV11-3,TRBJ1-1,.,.,TGTGCCAGCAGCTTAGGGGCCGGACTGGGGACTGAAGCTTTCTTT,CASSLGAGLGTEAFF
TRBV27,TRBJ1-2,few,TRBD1,TGTGCCAGCAGTAGAAGGACAGGGGGTGCCTATGGCTACACCTTC,CASSRRTGGAYGYTF
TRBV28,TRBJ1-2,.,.,TGTGCCAGCAGTCCGGGACTCTATGGCTACACCTTC,CASSPGLYGYTF
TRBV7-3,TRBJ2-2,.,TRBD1,TGTGCCAGCCGACAGGGAGACACCGGGGAGCTGTTTTTT,CASRQGDTGELFF
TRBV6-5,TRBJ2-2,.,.,TGTGCCAGCAGTTTTGGGTGGACCACCGGGGAGCTGTTTTTT,CASSFGWTTGELFF
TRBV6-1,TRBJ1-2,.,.,TGTGCCAGCAGTGAAGTAGATACAGGGACTCTGGGTGGCTACACCTTC,CASSEVDTGTLGGYTF
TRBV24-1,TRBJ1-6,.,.,TGTGCCACCAGCCCGGGAACGAATTCACCCCTCCACTTT,CATSPGTNSPLHF
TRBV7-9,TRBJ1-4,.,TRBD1,TGTGCCAGCAGCTTGGCTGACAGGGTGAATGAAAAACTGTTTTTT,CASSLADRVNEKLFF
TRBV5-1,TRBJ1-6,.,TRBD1,TGCGCCAGCAGCTACGGGACAGGGGGAATCAATTCACCCCTCCACTTT,CASSYGTGGINSPLHF
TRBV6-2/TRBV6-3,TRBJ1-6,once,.,TGTGCCAGCAGTTCCGGGCAACTCAATTCACCCCTCCACTTT,CASSSGQLNSPLHF
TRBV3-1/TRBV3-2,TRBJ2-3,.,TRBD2,TGTGCCAGCAGCCAAGTAGCCAGCGGGGGTACAGATACGCAGTATTTT,CASSQVASGGTDTQYF
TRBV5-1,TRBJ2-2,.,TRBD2,TGCGCCAGCAGCCCAATACTAGCGGGTGGCGGGGAGCTGTTTTTT,CASSPILAGGGELFF
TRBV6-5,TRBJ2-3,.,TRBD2,TGTGCCAGCAGTTTCCTTGGACTAGCGCGCACAGATACGCAGTATTTT,CASSFLGLARTDTQYF
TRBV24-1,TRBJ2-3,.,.,TGTGCCACCAGTGATTCCAGCAGGGGGGGACCCTCCACAGATACGCAGTATTTT,CATSDSSRGGPSTDTQYF
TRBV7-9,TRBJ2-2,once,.,TGTGCCAGCAGCTTTTATGGGCAAAACACCGGGGAGCTGTTTTTT,CASSFYGQNTGELFF